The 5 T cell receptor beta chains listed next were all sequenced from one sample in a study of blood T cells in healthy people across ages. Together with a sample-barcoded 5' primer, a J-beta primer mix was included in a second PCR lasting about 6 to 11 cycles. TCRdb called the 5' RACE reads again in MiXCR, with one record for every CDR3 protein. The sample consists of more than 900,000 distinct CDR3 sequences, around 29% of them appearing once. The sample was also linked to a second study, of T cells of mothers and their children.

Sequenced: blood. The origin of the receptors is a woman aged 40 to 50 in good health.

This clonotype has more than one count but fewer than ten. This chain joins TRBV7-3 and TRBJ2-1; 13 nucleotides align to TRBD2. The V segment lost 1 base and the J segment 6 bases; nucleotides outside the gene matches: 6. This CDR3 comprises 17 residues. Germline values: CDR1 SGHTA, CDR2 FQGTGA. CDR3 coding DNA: TGTGCCAGCAGCTTAAACCCAAGGACTAGCGGGGGCAATGAGCAGTTCTTC. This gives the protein CASSLNPRTSGGNEQFF.

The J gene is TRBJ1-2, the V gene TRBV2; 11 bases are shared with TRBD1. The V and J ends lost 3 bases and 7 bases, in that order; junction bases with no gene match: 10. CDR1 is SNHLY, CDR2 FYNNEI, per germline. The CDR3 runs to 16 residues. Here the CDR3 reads CASSDKLRDRGSGYTF. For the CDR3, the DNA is TGTGCCAGCAGTGATAAGTTACGGGACAGGGGGTCTGGCTACACCTTC.

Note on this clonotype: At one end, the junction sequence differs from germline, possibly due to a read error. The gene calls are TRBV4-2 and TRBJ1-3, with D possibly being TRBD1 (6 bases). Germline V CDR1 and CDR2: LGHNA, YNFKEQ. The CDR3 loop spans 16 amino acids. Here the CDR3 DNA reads TGTGCCGGCAGCCAAGAAGAGGGGGTCTCTGGAAACACCATATATTTT. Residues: CAGSQEEGVSGNTIYF.

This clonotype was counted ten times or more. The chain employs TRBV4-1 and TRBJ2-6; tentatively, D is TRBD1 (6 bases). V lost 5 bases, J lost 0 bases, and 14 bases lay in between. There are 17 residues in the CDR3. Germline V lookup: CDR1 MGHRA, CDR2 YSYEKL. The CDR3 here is CASSGGHLSSGANVLTF. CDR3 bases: TGCGCCAGCAGCGGGGGACACCTAAGCTCTGGGGCCAACGTCCTGACTTTC.

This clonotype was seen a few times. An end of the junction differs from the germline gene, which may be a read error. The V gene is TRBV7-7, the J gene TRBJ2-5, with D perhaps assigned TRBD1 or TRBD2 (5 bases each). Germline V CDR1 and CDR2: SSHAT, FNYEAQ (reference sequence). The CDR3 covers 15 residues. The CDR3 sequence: CASSSGRVVQETQYF. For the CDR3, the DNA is TGCGCTAGCAGCTCAGGCAGGGTGGTTCAAGAGACCCAGTACTTC.